A single sample is the source of the 28 T cell receptor beta chains below, sequenced in a study of yellow fever vaccine responses in identical twins. Each CDR3 protein is one row after TCRdb ran MiXCR on the RT-PCR reads. The profile covers under 30,000 distinct CDR3 sequences, with 60% to 80% appearing a single time and about 5% taken by the ten largest. The specimen was T cells from blood (PBMCs), unsorted or a sorted subset (not recorded which), collected before or after yellow fever vaccination (not recorded which). The receptors derive from a young woman who received the yellow fever vaccine.

This clonotype was counted a few times. The chain is built from TRBV6-5 and TRBJ2-2; weak D call: TRBD1 (6 bases). The germline CDR1 and CDR2 sequences are MNHEY and SVGAGI. This CDR3 is 17 amino acids long. V was shortened by 0 bases and J by 5 bases, with 16 bases between the two germline ends. CDR3 bases: TGTGCCAGCAGTTACTCGGTTCAGGGGTTTGGGACCGGGGAGCTGTTTTTT. It specifies CASSYSVQGFGTGELFF.

V and J are TRBV19 and TRBJ2-7, with D unresolved. Between the trimmed V and J ends, which lost 5 bases and 0 bases, there was a span of 17 bases. The CDR3 sequence is 16 residues long. Germline V gene sequence: CDR1 LNHDA, CDR2 SQIVND (reference sequence). The DNA of the CDR3 is TGTGCCAGTAGTTTGGCCCCGGACGCGAGCTCCTACGAGCAGTACTTC. It codes for CASSLAPDASSYEQYF. The full variable domain, in which reference TRBV19 and TRBJ2-7 provide the parts outside the CDR3, is DGGITQSPKYLFRKEGQNVTLSCEQNLNHDAMYWYRQDPGQGLRLIYYSQIVNDFQKGDIAEGYSVSREKKESFPLTVTSAQKNPTAFYLCASSLAPDASSYEQYFGPGTRLTVT.

This clonotype has only one observation. This chain uses TRBV7-6 with TRBJ1-4; D is possibly TRBD1 (5 bases). Trimming took 3 bases from V and 7 from J, leaving 18 bases between them. CDR3 length: 16 amino acids. Germline V CDR1 and CDR2: SGHVS, FNYEAQ. CDR3 DNA sequence: TGTGCCAGCAGCTTGGCGAGAGGGGTCCGGGGTGAAAAACTGTTTTTT. Residues: CASSLARGVRGEKLFF.

The chain combines TRBV29-1 with TRBJ1-1; D is possibly TRBD1 (5 bases). The germline V gene encodes CDR1 SQVTM and CDR2 ANQGSEA. V was shortened by 6 bases and J by 5 bases, with 10 bases between the two germline ends. The CDR3 has 11 residues. Here the CDR3 reads CSVGEVTEAFF. In nucleotides, the CDR3 is TGCAGCGTGGGGGAGGTAACTGAAGCTTTCTTT.

The V gene is TRBV5-1, the J gene TRBJ2-5; a weak D match, TRBD1 (6 bases). Trimming took 4 bases from V and 0 from J, leaving 10 bases between them. This CDR3 has 14 amino acids. Per germline, CDR1 SGHRS and CDR2 YFSETQ. CDR3 in amino acids: CASSPGQNQETQYF. Written as DNA, the CDR3 is TGCGCCAGCAGCCCGGGACAAAACCAAGAGACCCAGTACTTC. The full variable domain, with the rest looked up from reference TRBV5-1 and TRBJ2-5, is KAGVTQTPRYLIKTRGQQVTLSCSPISGHRSVSWYQQTPGQGLQFLFEYFSETQRNKGNFPGRFSGRQFSNSRSEMNVSTLELGDSALYLCASSPGQNQETQYFGPGTRLLVL.

The gene calls are TRBV11-3 and TRBJ2-2; 7 nucleotides align to TRBD2. V was clipped by 2 bases and J by 1 base; unmatched bases: 1. The germline CDR1 and CDR2 sequences are SGHNT and YENEEA. This CDR3 has 15 amino acids. Here the CDR3 DNA reads TGTGCCAGCAGCTTAAAGCGGGGGAACACCGGGGAGCTGTTTTTT. It encodes CASSLKRGNTGELFF.

This chain uses TRBV29-1 with TRBJ1-1, with unresolved D. Germline CDR1 and CDR2: SQVTM and ANQGSEA. V was shortened by 7 bases and J by 7 bases, with 10 bases between the two germline ends. The CDR3 is 10 amino acids. The CDR3 sequence is CSDGFLEAFF. The CDR3 DNA reads as TGCAGCGACGGATTCCTTGAAGCTTTCTTT.

The V and J genes are TRBV29-1 and TRBJ1-2, with no clear D. This CDR3 has 11 amino acids. V gave up 7 bases and J gave up 8 bases, with 14 bases separating them. The germline CDR1 and CDR2 sequences are SQVTM and ANQGSEA. DNA of the CDR3: TGCAGCGCGGGTCTCCTGGGCGGCTACACCTTC. This sequence encodes CSAGLLGGYTF. The full variable domain, in which reference TRBV29-1 and TRBJ1-2 provide the parts outside the CDR3, is SAVISQKPSRDICQRGTSLTIQCQVDSQVTMMFWYRQQPGQSLTLIATANQGSEATYESGFVIDKFPISRPNLTFSTLTVSNMSPEDSSIYLCSAGLLGGYTFGSGTRLTVV.

The chain joins TRBV18 to TRBJ2-3; TRBD1 matches at 7 bases. Looked up from germline, CDR1 is KGHSH and CDR2 is LQKENI. Trimming removed 3 bases from V and 0 bases from J; junction bases left unmatched: 6. CDR3 length: 16 amino acids. DNA for the CDR3: TGTGCCAGCTCACCGAACAGGGGTTTTAGCACAGATACGCAGTATTTT. This gives the protein CASSPNRGFSTDTQYF.

The J gene is TRBJ2-2, the V gene TRBV7-9; D might be TRBD1 (5 bases). V dropped 1 base and J dropped 7 bases, with 13 bases sitting between them. The CDR3 length is 15 residues. Germline V gene lookup returns CDR1 SEHNR and CDR2 FQNEAQ (reference sequence). The CDR3: CASSLGPGKVGELFF. CDR3 in DNA: TGTGCCAGCAGCTTAGGACCAGGGAAAGTCGGGGAGCTGTTTTTT.

The rearrangement uses TRBV20-1 and TRBJ2-5, with D hard to call. The V gene lost 0 bases and the J gene lost 3 bases, with 2 bases spanning the gap. The CDR3 is made up of 11 amino acids. Germline lookup yields CDR1 DFQATT and CDR2 SNEGSKA (reference sequence). The CDR3 region is CSARDEETQYF. The CDR3 DNA reads TGCAGTGCTAGAGACGAAGAGACCCAGTACTTC.

This clonotype was seen only a few times. The V call is TRBV29-1, the J call TRBJ2-3; D unclear. Germline CDR1 SQVTM, CDR2 ANQGSEA. The CDR3 is made up of 12 amino acids. V was trimmed by 3 bases and J by 5 bases, leaving 9 bases between them. CDR3 protein: CSVDITVDTQYF. The DNA for the CDR3 is TGCAGCGTTGACATAACGGTAGATACGCAGTATTTT.

The chain is built from TRBV7-6 and TRBJ2-1; weak D call: TRBD1 (6 bases). The germline V and J ends were trimmed by 5 bases and 6 bases, with 11 bases remaining between them. This CDR3 is built from 13 residues. Germline V gene sequence: CDR1 SGHVS, CDR2 FNYEAQ. Here the CDR3 reads CASSTHRVNEQFF. In DNA form, the CDR3 reads TGTGCCAGCAGCACCCACAGGGTCAATGAGCAGTTCTTC.

This sequence joins TRBV20-1 and TRBJ2-1; D not certain. V was shortened by 5 bases and J by 1 base, with 12 bases between the two germline ends. Germline CDR1 reads DFQATT; CDR2 reads SNEGSKA (reference sequence). The CDR3 loop spans 14 amino acids. In DNA form, the CDR3 reads TGCAGTGCTTATCAAGGCTGGTCCTACAATGAGCAGTTCTTC. This sequence encodes CSAYQGWSYNEQFF.

CDR3 coding DNA: TGTGCCATCAGTGCGACGACGACTAGCGATACCTACGAGCAGTACTTC. Translated: CAISATTTSDTYEQYF. The rearrangement uses TRBV10-3 and TRBJ2-7, with 8 bases lining up with TRBD2. V trimming: 4 bases; J trimming: 2 bases; junction bases outside the gene matches: 10. The CDR3 consists of 16 residues. CDR1 ENHRY and CDR2 SYGVKD come from the germline V gene.

The rearrangement links TRBV10-3 to TRBJ1-4; D not resolved. Between the trimmed V and J ends, which lost 6 bases and 8 bases, there was a span of 16 bases. The CDR3 has 14 residues. CDR1 and CDR2 from the germline V gene are ENHRY and SYGVKD. This CDR3 is CAISQAPSKEKLFF. In DNA form, the CDR3 reads TGTGCCATCAGCCAAGCTCCCTCAAAGGAAAAACTGTTTTTT.

The chain couples TRBV2 to TRBJ2-3; D might be TRBD2 (6 bases). Per germline, CDR1 SNHLY and CDR2 FYNNEI. This CDR3 region has 14 residues. Trimming shortened V by 9 bases and J by 6 bases, and 19 bases separated the two germline ends. The CDR3 DNA reads as TGTGCCAGTAGATGGCAGGGAGGCTCGGATACGCAGTATTTT. Translated, it gives CASRWQGGSDTQYF.

The chain combines TRBV9 with TRBJ1-1, with D unclear. Germline V CDR1 and CDR2: SGDLS, YYNGEE. The CDR3 has 14 residues. V lost 0 bases and J 3 bases, leaving 9 bases between the germline ends. The CDR3 coding sequence is TGTGCCAGCAGCGTAGCTACGGTGGACACTGAAGCTTTCTTT. This codes for CASSVATVDTEAFF.

The V and J genes are TRBV7-6 and TRBJ1-3; tentative D call: TRBD1 (5 bases). V lost 2 bases to trimming and J lost 4 bases, with 12 bases between them. The CDR3 spans 15 residues. Germline V gene data show CDR1 as SGHVS and CDR2 as FNYEAQ. The CDR3 sequence is CASSLTGGRGNTIYF. In nucleotides, the CDR3 is TGTGCCAGCAGCTTAACGGGGGGTAGAGGAAACACCATATATTTT.

V usage is TRBV3-1 and J usage is TRBJ2-3; 14 positions match TRBD2. Per germline, CDR1 LGHDT and CDR2 YNNKEL (reference sequence). V lost 3 bases, J lost 12 bases, and 5 bases stayed unmatched. The CDR3 contains 14 residues. The CDR3 bases are TGTGCCAGCAGCCAGGGACTAGCGGGGGCCCTTCAGTATTTT. Translating it yields CASSQGLAGALQYF.

The V gene is TRBV10-3, the J gene TRBJ1-5, with TRBD1 as a possible D gene (5 bases). Trimming removed 2 bases at V and 0 bases at J, with 8 bases between. This CDR3 spans 15 amino acids. CDR1 is ENHRY and CDR2 is SYGVKD in the germline V gene. The CDR3, as DNA: TGTGCCATCAGTGAGGACAGATATAGCAATCAGCCCCAGCATTTT. Amino acid sequence: CAISEDRYSNQPQHF.

This clonotype appeared a few times. The chain uses TRBV5-1 and TRBJ2-1; 8 bases match TRBD2. Germline CDR1 reads SGHRS; CDR2 reads YFSETQ. The V segment lost 5 bases and the J segment 1 base; nucleotides outside the gene matches: 20. This CDR3 contains 20 residues. The CDR3 region has the DNA TGCGCCAGCAGTTCCCGGACCGAGGGGTTCGGGACTAGATCCTACAATGAGCAGTTCTTC. This gives the protein CASSSRTEGFGTRSYNEQFF.

CDR3 region: CASSTTGYSPLHF. Here the CDR3 DNA reads TGTGCCAGCAGCACGACAGGGTATTCACCCCTCCACTTT. The gene calls are TRBV7-2 and TRBJ1-6; TRBD1 matches at 7 bases. Germline V gene lookup returns CDR1 SGHTA and CDR2 FQGNSA. There are 13 residues in the CDR3. J gave up 8 bases and V 5 bases, and 3 bases lay outside the gene matches.

This chain connects TRBV6-5 to TRBJ1-1; D is undetermined. The germline V gene encodes CDR1 MNHEY and CDR2 SVGAGI. Trimming removed 0 bases from V and 1 base from J, with 6 bases in between. The CDR3 contains 14 residues. The CDR3 sequence: CASSYSEGNTEAFF. CDR3 nucleotides: TGTGCCAGCAGTTACTCGGAGGGGAACACTGAAGCTTTCTTT.

This clonotype was detected once. The V gene is TRBV10-3, the J gene TRBJ1-2; TRBD1 aligns across 7 bases. The germline CDR1 and CDR2 sequences are ENHRY and SYGVKD. This CDR3 is built from 15 residues. V lost 2 bases to trimming and J lost 5 bases; unmatched junction nucleotides: 8. As DNA, the CDR3 is TGTGCCATCAGTGAGGGGGGACAGATGGGATATGGCTACACCTTC. This translates into CAISEGGQMGYGYTF.

This clonotype was seen only a few times. This chain links TRBV6-2 or TRBV6-3 with TRBJ1-5, with TRBD1 as a possible D gene (6 bases). Germline CDR1 is MNHEY and CDR2 is SVGEGT. The CDR3 loop spans 15 amino acids. V was cut by 6 bases and J by 0 bases, with 12 bases left in between. The CDR3 DNA sequence: TGTGCCAGCAGGAGCGACAGGATTAGCAATCAGCCCCAGCATTTT. This gives the protein CASRSDRISNQPQHF.

This clonotype was observed a single time. V usage is TRBV20-1 and J usage is TRBJ2-7; 7 bases align to TRBD2. CDR3 length: 12 residues. Germline V gene data show CDR1 as DFQATT and CDR2 as SNEGSKA (reference sequence). The J segment lost 7 bases and the V segment lost 0 bases, leaving 3 bases of the junction unmatched. CDR3 DNA sequence: TGCAGTGCTAGAGATCTAGCGGTAGAGCAGTACTTC. Protein product: CSARDLAVEQYF.

This chain connects TRBV11-2 to TRBJ2-5; tentative D call: TRBD1 (6 bases). This CDR3 has 15 amino acids. V shed 3 bases and J shed 9 bases, with 20 bases lying between them. The germline V gene has CDR1 SGHAT and CDR2 FQNNGV. The CDR3 spells CASSFGGPRKGAQYF. CDR3 nucleotides: TGTGCCAGCAGCTTTGGGGGACCTAGAAAGGGGGCCCAGTACTTC.